This TCR beta chain comes out of a study of metastatic and nonmetastatic thyroid tumors. Overall study: A comparison of repertoires was made across blood and tumor or nodule tissue from malignant and benign thyroid patients.

In the original analysis: The study's classifier, a distant-metastasis tool for papillary thyroid cancer, was built using CDR3 differences across clinicopathological groups. TCRdb re-called clones from the PCR reads using MiXCR. None of the V and J calls come from the authors' own analysis; TCRdb made them. The data show roughly 30,000 clones, approximately 10% seen once. Among the patients, none had received any treatment before thyroid surgery. The germline gives CDR1 LNHDA, CDR2 SQIVND (reference sequence). With 6 bases removed from V and 5 bases from J, the gap between germline ends came to 21 bases. The CDR3 runs 16 residues. Study-level points and caveats: In both blood and tumor samples, TCR beta diversity was reported significantly higher for malignant than benign nodules.

This clone was recorded many times. The antigen remains undetermined. The rearrangement joins TRBV19 to TRBJ2-3; no clear D. Sequenced material: blood. The sequence came from a female donor with papillary thyroid cancer or a benign thyroid nodule (not recorded which). Some clones in this sample may be carry-over from other donors' samples. CDR3 loop: CASSTPLNLDRDTQYF. For the CDR3, the DNA is TGTGCCAGTAGCACCCCGTTAAACTTAGACCGAGATACGCAGTATTTT.